The entry below describes one TCR beta chain. The antigen remains unidentified. One end of the junction does not line up with germline, which may come from a read error. From the germline J gene comes the end of the CDR3, since the read stops 3 residues before it. This CDR3 has 15 residues. The V gene's germline CDR1 is SGHRS and CDR2 YFSETQ. Only in-frame clones appear in the TCRdb table, and some are missing; sequencing was by immunoSEQ multiplex PCR. This repertoire comprises 25,000 to 30,000 clones; its ten largest clones make up 20% to 25%. Each participant carried one incident cervical HPV16 infection only. The data originate from a study of T cells in women clearing cervical HPV infection. Study in general: Blood came at first lesion visit for cases, post-clearance for controls. Whole-study results and caveats: CIN3+ cases had significantly higher TCR repertoire richness than controls, but evenness did not differ.

Input material: blood buffy coat. V gene TRBV5-1 combines with J gene TRBJ2-3; TRBD1 is a possible D gene (6 bases). The TCR comes from a woman between 18 and 70 years old with a cervical HPV16 infection that either progressed to CIN3+ or cleared (not recorded which). Incomplete CDR3 DNA: TGCGCCAGCAGATTGGGGGCTCGAACGGTGGATACG. Protein sequence: CASRLGARTVDT. The whole CDR3 is CASRLGARTVDTQYF.